This TCR beta chain was identified in a study of blood T cell repertoires in COVID-19. TCRdb keeps only in-frame clones here, not all; method: immunoSEQ multiplex PCR. Among around 300,000 clones listed, more than 80% were seen once. This receptor was obtained from a woman in her twenties or thirties who had recovered from COVID-19. Sequencing used PBMCs or T cells enriched from blood (not recorded which).

The CDR3 here is CASSLEPGGQVYGYTF. The CDR3 DNA reads as TGTGCCAGCAGCTTAGAGCCGGGGGGACAAGTCTATGGCTACACCTTC. The chain is built from TRBV11-2 and TRBJ1-2; D possibly corresponds to TRBD1 (6 bases). This CDR3 has 16 residues. The germline V gene has CDR1 SGHAT and CDR2 FQNNGV. V lost 0 bases to trimming and J lost 4 bases, with 15 bases between them.